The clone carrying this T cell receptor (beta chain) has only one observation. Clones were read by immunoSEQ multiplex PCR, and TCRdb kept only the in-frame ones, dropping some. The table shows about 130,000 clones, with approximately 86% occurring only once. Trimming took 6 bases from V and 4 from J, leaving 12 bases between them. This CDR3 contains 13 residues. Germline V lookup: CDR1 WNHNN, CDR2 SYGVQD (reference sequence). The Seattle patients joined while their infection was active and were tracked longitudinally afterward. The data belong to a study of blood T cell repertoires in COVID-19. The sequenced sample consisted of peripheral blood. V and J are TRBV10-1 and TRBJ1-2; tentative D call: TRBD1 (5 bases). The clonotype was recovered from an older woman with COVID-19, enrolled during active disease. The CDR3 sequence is CASRQGFGYGYTF. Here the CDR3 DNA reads TGCGCCAGCAGGCAGGGTTTCGGCTATGGCTACACCTTC.